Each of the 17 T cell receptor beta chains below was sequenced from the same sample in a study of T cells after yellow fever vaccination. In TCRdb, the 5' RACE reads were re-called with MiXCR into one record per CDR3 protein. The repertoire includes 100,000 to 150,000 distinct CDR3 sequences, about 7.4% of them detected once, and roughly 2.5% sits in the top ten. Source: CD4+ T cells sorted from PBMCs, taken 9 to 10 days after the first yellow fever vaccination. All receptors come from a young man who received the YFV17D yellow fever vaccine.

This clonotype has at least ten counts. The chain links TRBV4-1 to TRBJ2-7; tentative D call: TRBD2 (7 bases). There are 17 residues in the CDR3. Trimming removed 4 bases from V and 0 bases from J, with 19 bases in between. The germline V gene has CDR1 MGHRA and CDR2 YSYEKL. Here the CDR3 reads CASSRQAFGLDSYEQYF. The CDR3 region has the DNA TGCGCCAGCAGCCGACAGGCTTTTGGACTAGACTCCTACGAGCAGTACTTC.

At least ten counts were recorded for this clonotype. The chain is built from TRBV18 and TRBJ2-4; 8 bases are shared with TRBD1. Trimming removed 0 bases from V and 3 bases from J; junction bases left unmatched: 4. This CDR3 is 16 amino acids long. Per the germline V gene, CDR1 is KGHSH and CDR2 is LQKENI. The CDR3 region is CASSPPGDRLKNIQYF. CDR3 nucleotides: TGTGCCAGCTCACCACCGGGGGACAGGCTCAAAAACATTCAGTACTTC. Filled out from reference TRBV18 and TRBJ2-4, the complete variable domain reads NAGVMQNPRHLVRRRGQEARLRCSPMKGHSHVYWYRQLPEEGLKFMVYLQKENIIDESGMPKERFSAEFPKEGPSILRIQQVVRGDSAAYFCASSPPGDRLKNIQYFGAGTRLSVL.

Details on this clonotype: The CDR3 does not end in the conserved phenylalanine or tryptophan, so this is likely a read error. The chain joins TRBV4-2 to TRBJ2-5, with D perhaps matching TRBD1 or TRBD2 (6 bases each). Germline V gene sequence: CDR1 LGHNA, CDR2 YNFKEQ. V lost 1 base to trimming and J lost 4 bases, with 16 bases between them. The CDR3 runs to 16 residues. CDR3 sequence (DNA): TGTGCCAGCAGCCAAGCGACGGGCAGGGGAGGAGAGACCCAGTACTGC. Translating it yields CASSQATGRGGETQYC.

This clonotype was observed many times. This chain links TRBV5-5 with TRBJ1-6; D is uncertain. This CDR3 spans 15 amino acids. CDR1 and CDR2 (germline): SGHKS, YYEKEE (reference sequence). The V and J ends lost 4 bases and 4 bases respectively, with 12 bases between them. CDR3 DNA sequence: TGTGCCAGCAGCCCCGGACGGGCTTATAATTCACCCCTCCACTTT. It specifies CASSPGRAYNSPLHF.

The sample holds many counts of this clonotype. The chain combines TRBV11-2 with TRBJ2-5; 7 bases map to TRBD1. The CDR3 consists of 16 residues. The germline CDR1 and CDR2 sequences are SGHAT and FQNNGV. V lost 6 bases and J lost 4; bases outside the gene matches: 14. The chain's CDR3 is CASRTGAGGWRETQYF. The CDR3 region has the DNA TGTGCCAGCAGAACCGGTGCAGGGGGATGGAGAGAGACCCAGTACTTC.

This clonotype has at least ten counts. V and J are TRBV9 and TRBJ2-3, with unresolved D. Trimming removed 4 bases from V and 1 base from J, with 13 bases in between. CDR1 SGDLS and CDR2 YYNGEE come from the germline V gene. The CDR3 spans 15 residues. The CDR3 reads CASSSRTVGTDTQYF. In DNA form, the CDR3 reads TGTGCCAGCAGCTCCCGGACGGTGGGCACAGATACGCAGTATTTT.

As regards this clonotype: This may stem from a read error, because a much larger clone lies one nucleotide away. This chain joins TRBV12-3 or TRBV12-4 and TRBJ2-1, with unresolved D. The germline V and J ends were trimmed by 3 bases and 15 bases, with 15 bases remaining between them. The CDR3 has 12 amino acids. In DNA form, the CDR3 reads TGTGCCAGCAGTTTTGGGCCCAGCTTGATGTTCTTC. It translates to CASSFGPSLMFF.

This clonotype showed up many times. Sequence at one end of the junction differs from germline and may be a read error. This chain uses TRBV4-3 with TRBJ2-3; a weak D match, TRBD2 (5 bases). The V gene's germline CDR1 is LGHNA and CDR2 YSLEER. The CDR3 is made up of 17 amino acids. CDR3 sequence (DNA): TGCCCCAGCAGCCAAGTCTGGTCAGTTCGAGGGACAGATACGCAGTATTTT. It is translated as CPSSQVWSVRGTDTQYF.

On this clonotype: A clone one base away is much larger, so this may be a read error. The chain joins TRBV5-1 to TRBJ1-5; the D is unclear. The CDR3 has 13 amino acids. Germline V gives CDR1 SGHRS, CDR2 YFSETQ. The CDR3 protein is CASSLAPAQPQRF. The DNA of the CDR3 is TGCGCCAGCAGCTTGGCGCCAGCTCAGCCCCAGCGTTTT. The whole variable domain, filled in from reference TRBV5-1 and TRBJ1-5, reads KAGVTQTPRYLIKTRGQQVTLSCSPISGHRSVSWYQQTPGQGLQFLFEYFSETQRNKGNFPGRFSGRQFSNSRSEMNVSTLELGDSALYLCASSLAPAQPQRFGDGTRLSIL.

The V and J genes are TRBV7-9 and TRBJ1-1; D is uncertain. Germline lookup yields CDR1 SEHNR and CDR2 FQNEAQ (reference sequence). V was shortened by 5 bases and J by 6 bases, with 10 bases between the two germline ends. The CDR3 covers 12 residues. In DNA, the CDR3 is TGTGCCAGCAGCACCCCATCCGCTGAAGCTTTCTTT. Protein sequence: CASSTPSAEAFF.

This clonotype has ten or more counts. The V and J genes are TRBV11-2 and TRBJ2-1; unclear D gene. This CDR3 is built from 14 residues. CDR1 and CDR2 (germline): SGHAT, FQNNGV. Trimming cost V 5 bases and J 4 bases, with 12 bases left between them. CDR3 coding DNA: TGTGCCAGCAGCATGAGTCCCGGATACAATGAGCAGTTCTTC. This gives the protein CASSMSPGYNEQFF.

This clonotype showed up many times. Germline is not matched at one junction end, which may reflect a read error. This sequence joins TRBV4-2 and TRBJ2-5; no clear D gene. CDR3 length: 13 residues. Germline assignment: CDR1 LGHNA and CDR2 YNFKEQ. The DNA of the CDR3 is TGTGCCAGCAGCCAAGATCCACAAGGGACCCAGTACTTC. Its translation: CASSQDPQGTQYF.

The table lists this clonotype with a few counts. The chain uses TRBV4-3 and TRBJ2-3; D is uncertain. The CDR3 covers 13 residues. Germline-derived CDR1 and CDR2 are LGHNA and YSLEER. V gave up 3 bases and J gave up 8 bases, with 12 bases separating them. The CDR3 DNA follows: TGCGCCAGCAGCCATGATCCTCGGCGTACGCAGTATTTT. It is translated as CASSHDPRRTQYF.

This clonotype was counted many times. CDR3 loop: CASSLDRDDSEQFF. CDR3 nucleotides: TGCGCCAGCAGCTTGGACCGTGACGACAGCGAGCAGTTCTTC. The V call is TRBV5-1, the J call TRBJ2-1, with D possibly matching TRBD1 (5 bases). Germline loops: CDR1 SGHRS, CDR2 YFSETQ. V lost 0 bases and J 10 bases, leaving 14 bases between the germline ends. The CDR3 loop spans 14 amino acids. The variable domain in full, completed from reference TRBV5-1 and TRBJ2-1, reads KAGVTQTPRYLIKTRGQQVTLSCSPISGHRSVSWYQQTPGQGLQFLFEYFSETQRNKGNFPGRFSGRQFSNSRSEMNVSTLELGDSALYLCASSLDRDDSEQFFGPGTRLTVL.

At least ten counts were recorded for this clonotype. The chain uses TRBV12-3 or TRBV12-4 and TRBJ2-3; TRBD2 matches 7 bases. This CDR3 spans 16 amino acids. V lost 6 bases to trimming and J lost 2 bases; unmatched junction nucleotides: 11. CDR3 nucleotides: TGTGCCAGCAGGAAAAGCGGGGAAGGCCCCACAGATACGCAGTATTTT. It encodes CASRKSGEGPTDTQYF.

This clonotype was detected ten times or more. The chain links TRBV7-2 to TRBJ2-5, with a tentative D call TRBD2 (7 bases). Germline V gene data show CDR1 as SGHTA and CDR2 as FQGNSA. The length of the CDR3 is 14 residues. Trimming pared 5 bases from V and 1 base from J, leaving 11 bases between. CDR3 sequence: CASSHRGAQETQYF. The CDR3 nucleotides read TGTGCCAGCAGCCACCGGGGGGCCCAAGAGACCCAGTACTTC.

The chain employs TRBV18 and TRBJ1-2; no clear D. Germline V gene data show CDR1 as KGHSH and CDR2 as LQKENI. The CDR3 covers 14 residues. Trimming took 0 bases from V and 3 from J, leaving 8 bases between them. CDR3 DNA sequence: TGTGCCAGCTCACCACCGGACGCAGACTATGGCTACACCTTC. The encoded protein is CASSPPDADYGYTF.